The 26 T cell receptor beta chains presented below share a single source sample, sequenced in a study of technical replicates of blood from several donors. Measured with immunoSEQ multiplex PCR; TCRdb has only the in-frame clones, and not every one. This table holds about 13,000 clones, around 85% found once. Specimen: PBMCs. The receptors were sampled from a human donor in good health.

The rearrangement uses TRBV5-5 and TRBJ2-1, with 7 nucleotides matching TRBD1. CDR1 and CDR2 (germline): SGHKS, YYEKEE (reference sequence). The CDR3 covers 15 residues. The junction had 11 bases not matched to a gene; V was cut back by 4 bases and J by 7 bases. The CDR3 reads CASSVRGRWGNEQFF. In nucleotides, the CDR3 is TGTGCCAGCAGCGTGAGGGGGCGGTGGGGTAATGAGCAGTTCTTC.

The DNA of the CDR3 is TGTGCCAGCAGCCAAGCCGGACAAACAGATACGCAGTATTTT. Residues: CASSQAGQTDTQYF. The gene calls are TRBV14 and TRBJ2-3, with TRBD1 as a possible D gene (5 bases). Germline V gives CDR1 SGHDN, CDR2 FVKESK. V dropped 1 base and J dropped 3 bases, with 8 bases sitting between them. The CDR3 has 14 residues. Variable domain in full (rest from reference TRBV14 and TRBJ2-3): EAGVTQFPSHSVIEKGQTVTLRCDPISGHDNLYWYRRVMGKEIKFLLHFVKESKQDESGMPNNRFLAERTGGTYSTLKVQPAELEDSGVYFCASSQAGQTDTQYFGPGTRLTVL.

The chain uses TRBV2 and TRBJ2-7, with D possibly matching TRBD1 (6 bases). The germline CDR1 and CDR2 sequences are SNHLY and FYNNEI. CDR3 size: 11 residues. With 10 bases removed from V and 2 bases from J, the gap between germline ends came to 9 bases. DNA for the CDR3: TGTGCCACGGGACAAACCTACGAGCAGTACTTC. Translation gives CATGQTYEQYF.

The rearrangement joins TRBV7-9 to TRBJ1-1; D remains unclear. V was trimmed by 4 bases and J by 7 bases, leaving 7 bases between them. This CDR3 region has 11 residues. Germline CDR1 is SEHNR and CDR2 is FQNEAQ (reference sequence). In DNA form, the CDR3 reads TGTGCCAGCAGCTCGCAGATTGAAGCTTTCTTT. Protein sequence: CASSSQIEAFF. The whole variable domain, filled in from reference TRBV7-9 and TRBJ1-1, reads DTGVSQNPRHKITKRGQNVTFRCDPISEHNRLYWYRQTLGQGPEFLTYFQNEAQLEKSRLLSDRFSAERPKGSFSTLEIQRTEQGDSAMYLCASSSQIEAFFGQGTRLTVV.

The CDR3 sequence: CASSQKETQYF. The CDR3 DNA sequence: TGCGCCAGCAGCCAGAAGGAGACCCAGTACTTC. This sequence joins TRBV5-1 and TRBJ2-5; no clear D. The CDR3 extends over 11 amino acids. The V and J ends lost 4 bases and 5 bases respectively, with 6 bases between them. Germline assignment: CDR1 SGHRS and CDR2 YFSETQ.

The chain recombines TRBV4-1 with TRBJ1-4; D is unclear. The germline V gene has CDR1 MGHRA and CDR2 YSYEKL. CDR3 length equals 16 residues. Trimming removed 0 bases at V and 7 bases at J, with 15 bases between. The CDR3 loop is CASSQENYAAGEKLFF. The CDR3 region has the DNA TGCGCCAGCAGCCAAGAAAACTACGCCGCCGGTGAAAAACTGTTTTTT.

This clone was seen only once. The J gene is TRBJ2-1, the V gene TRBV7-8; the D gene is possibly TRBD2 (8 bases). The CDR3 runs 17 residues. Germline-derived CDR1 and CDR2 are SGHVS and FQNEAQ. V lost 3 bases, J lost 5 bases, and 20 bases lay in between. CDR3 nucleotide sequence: TGTGCCAGCAGCTTCCCAGGGGGAGCGGGAGTGGACAATGAGCAGTTCTTC. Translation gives CASSFPGGAGVDNEQFF.

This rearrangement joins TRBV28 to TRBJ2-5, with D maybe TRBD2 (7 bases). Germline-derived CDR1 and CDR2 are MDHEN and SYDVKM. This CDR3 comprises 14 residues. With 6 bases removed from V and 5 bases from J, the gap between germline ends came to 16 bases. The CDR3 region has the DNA TGTGCCAGCAGCCCCGGGGGGCCGGGGGAGACCCAGTACTTC. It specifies CASSPGGPGETQYF.

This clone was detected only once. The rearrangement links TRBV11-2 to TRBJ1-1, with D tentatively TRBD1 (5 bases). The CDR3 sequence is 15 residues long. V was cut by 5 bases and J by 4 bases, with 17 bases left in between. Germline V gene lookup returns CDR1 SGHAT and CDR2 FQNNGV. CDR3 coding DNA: TGTGCCAGCAGCCCTGGGACGGGGGAAGGCACTGAAGCTTTCTTT. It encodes CASSPGTGEGTEAFF. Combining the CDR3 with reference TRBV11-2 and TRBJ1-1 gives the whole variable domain EAGVAQSPRYKIIEKRQSVAFWCNPISGHATLYWYQQILGQGPKLLIQFQNNGVVDDSQLPKDRFSAERLKGVDSTLKIQPAKLEDSAVYLCASSPGTGEGTEAFFGQGTRLTVV.

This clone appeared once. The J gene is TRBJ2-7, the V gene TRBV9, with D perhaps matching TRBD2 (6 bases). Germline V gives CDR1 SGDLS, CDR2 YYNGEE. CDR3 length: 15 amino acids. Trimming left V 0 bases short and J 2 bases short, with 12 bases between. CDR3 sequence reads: CASSVGSGRPYEQYF. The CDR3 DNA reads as TGTGCCAGCAGCGTAGGTTCAGGGAGGCCCTACGAGCAGTACTTC.

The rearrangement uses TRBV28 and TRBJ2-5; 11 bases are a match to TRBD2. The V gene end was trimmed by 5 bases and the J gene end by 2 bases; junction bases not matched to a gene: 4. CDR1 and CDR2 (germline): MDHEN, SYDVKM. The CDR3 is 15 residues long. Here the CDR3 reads CASSTRTSGQETQYF. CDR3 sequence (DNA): TGTGCCAGCAGTACCCGGACTAGCGGGCAAGAGACCCAGTACTTC.

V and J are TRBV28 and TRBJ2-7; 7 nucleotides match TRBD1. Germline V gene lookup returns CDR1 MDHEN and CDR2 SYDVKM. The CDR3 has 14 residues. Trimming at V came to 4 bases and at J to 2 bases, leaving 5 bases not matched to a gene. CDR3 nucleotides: TGTGCCAGCAGTTCCGGACAGGCCACCTACGAGCAGTACTTC. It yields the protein CASSSGQATYEQYF. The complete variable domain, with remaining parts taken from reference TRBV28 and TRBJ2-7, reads DVKVTQSSRYLVKRTGEKVFLECVQDMDHENMFWYRQDPGLGLRLIYFSYDVKMKEKGDIPEGYSVSREKKERFSLILESASTNQTSMYLCASSSGQATYEQYFGPGTRLTVT.

The CDR3 DNA sequence: TGTGCCAGCAGCTTAGTGCACACCTACGAGCAGTACTTC. Its translation: CASSLVHTYEQYF. V and J are TRBV7-8 and TRBJ2-7; the D is unclear. Per the germline V gene, CDR1 is SGHVS and CDR2 is FQNEAQ. V was pared by 1 base and J by 2 bases, with 6 bases between. The CDR3 contains 13 residues.

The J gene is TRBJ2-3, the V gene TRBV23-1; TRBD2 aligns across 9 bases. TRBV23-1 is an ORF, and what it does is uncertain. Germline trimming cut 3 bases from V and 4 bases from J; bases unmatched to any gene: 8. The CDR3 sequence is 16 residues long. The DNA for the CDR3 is TGCGCCAGCAGTCAGAATGGCGGGAGGGTTGCAGATACGCAGTATTTT. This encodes CASSQNGGRVADTQYF.

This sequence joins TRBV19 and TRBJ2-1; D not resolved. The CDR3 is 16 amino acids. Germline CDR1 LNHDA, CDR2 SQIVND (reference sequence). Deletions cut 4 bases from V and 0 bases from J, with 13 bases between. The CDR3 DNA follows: TGTGCCAGTAGTACCCGACTGGCTAGCTCCTACAATGAGCAGTTCTTC. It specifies CASSTRLASSYNEQFF. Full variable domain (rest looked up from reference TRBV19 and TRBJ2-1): DGGITQSPKYLFRKEGQNVTLSCEQNLNHDAMYWYRQDPGQGLRLIYYSQIVNDFQKGDIAEGYSVSREKKESFPLTVTSAQKNPTAFYLCASSTRLASSYNEQFFGPGTRLTVL.

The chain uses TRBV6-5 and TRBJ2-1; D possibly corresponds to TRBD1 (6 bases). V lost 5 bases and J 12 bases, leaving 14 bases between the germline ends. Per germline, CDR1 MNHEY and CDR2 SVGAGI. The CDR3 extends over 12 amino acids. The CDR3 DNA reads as TGTGCCAGCAGTCCTTACAGGGATAGGCAGTTCTTC. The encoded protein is CASSPYRDRQFF.

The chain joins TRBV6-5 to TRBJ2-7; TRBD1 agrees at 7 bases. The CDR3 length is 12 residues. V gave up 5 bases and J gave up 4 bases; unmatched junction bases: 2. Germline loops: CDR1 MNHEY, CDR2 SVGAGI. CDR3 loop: CASSLDRYEQYF. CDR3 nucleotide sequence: TGTGCCAGCAGTCTGGACAGGTACGAGCAGTACTTC.

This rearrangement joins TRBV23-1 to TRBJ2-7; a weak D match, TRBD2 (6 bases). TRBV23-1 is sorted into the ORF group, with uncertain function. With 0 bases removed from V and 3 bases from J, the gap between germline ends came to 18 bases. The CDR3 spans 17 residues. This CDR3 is CASSQSYRDRGIYEQYF. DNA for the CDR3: TGCGCCAGCAGTCAATCGTACCGGGACCGGGGGATCTACGAGCAGTACTTC.

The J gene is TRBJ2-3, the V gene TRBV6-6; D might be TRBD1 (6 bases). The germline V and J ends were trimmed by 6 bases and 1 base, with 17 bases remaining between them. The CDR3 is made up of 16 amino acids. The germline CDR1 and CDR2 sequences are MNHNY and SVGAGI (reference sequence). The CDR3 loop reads CASRETGSIGTDTQYF. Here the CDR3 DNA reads TGTGCCAGCAGAGAAACAGGGTCGATCGGCACAGATACGCAGTATTTT.

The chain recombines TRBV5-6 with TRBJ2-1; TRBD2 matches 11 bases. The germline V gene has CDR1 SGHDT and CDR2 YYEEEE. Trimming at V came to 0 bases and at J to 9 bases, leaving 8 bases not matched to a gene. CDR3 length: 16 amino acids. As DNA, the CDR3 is TGTGCCAGCAGCTTGGCCGGGCTAGCGGGAGGTATTGAGCAGTTCTTC. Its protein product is CASSLAGLAGGIEQFF.

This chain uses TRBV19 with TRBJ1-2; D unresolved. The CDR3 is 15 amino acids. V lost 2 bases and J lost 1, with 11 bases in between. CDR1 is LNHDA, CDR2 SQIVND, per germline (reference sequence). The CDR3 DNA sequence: TGTGCCAGTAGTATAACACAGAAACTTAACTATGGCTACACCTTC. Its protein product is CASSITQKLNYGYTF.

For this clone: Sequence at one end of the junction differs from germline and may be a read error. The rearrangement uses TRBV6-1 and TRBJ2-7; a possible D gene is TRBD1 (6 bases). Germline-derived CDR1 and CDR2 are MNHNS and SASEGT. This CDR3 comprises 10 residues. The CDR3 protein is CASSAGQGHF. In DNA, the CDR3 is TGTGCCAGCAGTGCGGGACAAGGGCACTTC.

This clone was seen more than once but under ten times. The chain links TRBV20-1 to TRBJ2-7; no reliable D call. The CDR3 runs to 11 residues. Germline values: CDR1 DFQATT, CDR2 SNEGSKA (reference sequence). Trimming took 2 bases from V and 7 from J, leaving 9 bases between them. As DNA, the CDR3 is TGCAGTGCTAGATCGATGAGTGAGCAGTACTTC. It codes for CSARSMSEQYF.

CDR3 nucleotide sequence: TGTGCCAGCAGTTCCCTCACAGATACGCAGTATTTT. Translation gives CASSSLTDTQYF. The chain is built from TRBV28 and TRBJ2-3; unclear D gene. The CDR3 is 12 residues long. Per the germline V gene, CDR1 is MDHEN and CDR2 is SYDVKM. The V and J ends lost 4 bases and 2 bases respectively, with 4 bases between them.

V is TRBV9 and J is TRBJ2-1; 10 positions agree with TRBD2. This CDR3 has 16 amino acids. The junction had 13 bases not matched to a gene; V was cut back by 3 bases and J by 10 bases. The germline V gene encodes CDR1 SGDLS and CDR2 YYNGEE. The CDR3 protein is CASSDAGLATRREQFF. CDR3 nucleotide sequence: TGTGCCAGCAGCGACGCGGGACTAGCGACCCGCAGGGAGCAGTTCTTC. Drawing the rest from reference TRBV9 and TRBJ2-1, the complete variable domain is DSGVTQTPKHLITATGQRVTLRCSPRSGDLSVYWYQQSLDQGLQFLIQYYNGEERAKGNILERFSAQQFPDLHSELNLSSLELGDSALYFCASSDAGLATRREQFFGPGTRLTVL.

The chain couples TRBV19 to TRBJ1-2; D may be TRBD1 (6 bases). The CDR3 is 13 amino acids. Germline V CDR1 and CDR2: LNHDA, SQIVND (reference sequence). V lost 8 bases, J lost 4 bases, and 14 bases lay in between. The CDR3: CASADRPPYGYTF. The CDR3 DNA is TGTGCCAGTGCAGACAGGCCCCCCTATGGCTACACCTTC.